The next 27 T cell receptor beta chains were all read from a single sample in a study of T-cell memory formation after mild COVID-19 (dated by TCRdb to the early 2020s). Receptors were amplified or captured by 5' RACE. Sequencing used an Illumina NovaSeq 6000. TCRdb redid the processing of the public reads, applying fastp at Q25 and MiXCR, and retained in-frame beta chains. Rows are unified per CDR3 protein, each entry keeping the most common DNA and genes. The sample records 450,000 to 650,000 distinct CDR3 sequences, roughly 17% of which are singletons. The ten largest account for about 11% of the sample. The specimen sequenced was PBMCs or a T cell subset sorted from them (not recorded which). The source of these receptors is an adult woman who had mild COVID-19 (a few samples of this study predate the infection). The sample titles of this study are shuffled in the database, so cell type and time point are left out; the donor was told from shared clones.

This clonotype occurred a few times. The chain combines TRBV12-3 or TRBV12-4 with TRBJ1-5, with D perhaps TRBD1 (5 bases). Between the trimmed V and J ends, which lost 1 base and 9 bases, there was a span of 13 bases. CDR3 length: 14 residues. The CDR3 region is CASSLGPGPRPQHF. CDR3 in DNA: TGTGCCAGCAGTTTAGGTCCAGGGCCGCGGCCCCAGCATTTT.

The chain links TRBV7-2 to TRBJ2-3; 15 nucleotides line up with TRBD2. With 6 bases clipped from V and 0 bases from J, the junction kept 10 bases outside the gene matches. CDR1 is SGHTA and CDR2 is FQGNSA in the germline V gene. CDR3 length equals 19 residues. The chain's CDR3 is CASRGGTSGRFFSTDTQYF. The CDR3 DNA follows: TGTGCCAGCAGGGGCGGGACTAGCGGGAGGTTTTTTAGCACAGATACGCAGTATTTT.

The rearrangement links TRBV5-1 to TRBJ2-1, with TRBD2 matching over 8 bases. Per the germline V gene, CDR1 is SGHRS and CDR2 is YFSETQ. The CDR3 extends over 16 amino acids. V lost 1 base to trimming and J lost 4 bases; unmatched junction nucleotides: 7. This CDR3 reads CASSLPGLEAYNEQFF. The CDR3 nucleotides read TGCGCCAGCAGCTTGCCGGGACTAGAAGCATACAATGAGCAGTTCTTC. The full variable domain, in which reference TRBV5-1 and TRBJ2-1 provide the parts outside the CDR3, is KAGVTQTPRYLIKTRGQQVTLSCSPISGHRSVSWYQQTPGQGLQFLFEYFSETQRNKGNFPGRFSGRQFSNSRSEMNVSTLELGDSALYLCASSLPGLEAYNEQFFGPGTRLTVL.

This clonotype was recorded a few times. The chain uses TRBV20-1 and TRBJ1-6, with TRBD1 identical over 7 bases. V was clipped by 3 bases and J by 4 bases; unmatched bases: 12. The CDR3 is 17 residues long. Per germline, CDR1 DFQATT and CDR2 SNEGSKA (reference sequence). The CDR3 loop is CSARKGASGLYNSPLHF. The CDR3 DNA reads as TGCAGTGCTAGGAAGGGGGCGAGTGGGTTGTATAATTCACCCCTCCACTTT.

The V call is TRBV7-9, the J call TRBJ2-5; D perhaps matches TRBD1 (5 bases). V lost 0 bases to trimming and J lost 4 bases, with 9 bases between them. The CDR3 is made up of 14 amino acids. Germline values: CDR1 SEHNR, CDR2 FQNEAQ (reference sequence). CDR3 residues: CASSLAQGRETQYF. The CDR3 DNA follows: TGTGCCAGCAGCTTAGCGCAGGGAAGAGAGACCCAGTACTTC.

In DNA, the CDR3 is TGTGCCAGCAGCCAAGCGGGGCCCCCCGAGCAGTACTTC. Its translation: CASSQAGPPEQYF. This rearrangement joins TRBV7-8 to TRBJ2-7; 7 positions match TRBD2. The CDR3 consists of 13 residues. Germline loops: CDR1 SGHVS, CDR2 FQNEAQ. Germline trimming cut 5 bases from V and 6 bases from J; bases unmatched to any gene: 7.

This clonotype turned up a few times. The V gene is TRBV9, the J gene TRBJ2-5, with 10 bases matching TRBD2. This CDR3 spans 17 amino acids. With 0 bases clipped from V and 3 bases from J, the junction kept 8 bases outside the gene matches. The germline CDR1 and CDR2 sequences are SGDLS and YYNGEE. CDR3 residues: CASSVALAGEGEETQYF. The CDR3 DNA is TGTGCCAGCAGCGTAGCCCTAGCGGGAGAGGGTGAAGAGACCCAGTACTTC.

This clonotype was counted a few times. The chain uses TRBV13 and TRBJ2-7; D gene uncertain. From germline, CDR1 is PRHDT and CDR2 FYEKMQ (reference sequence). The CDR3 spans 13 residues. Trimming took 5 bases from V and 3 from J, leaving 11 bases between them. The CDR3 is CASSPMRSYEQYF. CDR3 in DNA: TGTGCCAGCAGCCCCATGCGAAGCTACGAGCAGTACTTC.

For the CDR3, the DNA is TGCAGTGGGGTGGTTCTAGCGGGAGTTGGGAATGAGCAGTTCTTC. This encodes CSGVVLAGVGNEQFF. The chain carries TRBV20-1 and TRBJ2-1, with 10 bases that match TRBD2. Trimming took 7 bases from V and 7 from J; bases not matched to a gene: 13. CDR3 length equals 15 residues. Germline V CDR1 and CDR2: DFQATT, SNEGSKA (reference sequence).

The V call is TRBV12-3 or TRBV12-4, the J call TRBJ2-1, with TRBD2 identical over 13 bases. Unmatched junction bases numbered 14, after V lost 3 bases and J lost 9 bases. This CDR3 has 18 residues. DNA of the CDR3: TGTGCCAGCAGTTTCTCGCGACTAGCGGGAGGAGACGGGCTTGAGCAGTTCTTC. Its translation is CASSFSRLAGGDGLEQFF.

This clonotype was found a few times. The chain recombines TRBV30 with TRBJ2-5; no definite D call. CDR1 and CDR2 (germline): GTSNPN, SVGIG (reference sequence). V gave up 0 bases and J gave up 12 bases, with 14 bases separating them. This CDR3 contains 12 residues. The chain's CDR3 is CAWSVQVGSKYF. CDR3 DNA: TGTGCCTGGAGTGTACAAGTCGGATCTAAGTACTTC.

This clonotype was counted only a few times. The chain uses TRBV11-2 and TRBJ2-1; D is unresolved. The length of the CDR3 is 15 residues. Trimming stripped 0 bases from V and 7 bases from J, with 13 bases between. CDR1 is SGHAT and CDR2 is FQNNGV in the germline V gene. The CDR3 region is CASSLDLIGINEQFF. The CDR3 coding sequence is TGTGCCAGCAGCTTAGATCTGATAGGGATTAATGAGCAGTTCTTC.

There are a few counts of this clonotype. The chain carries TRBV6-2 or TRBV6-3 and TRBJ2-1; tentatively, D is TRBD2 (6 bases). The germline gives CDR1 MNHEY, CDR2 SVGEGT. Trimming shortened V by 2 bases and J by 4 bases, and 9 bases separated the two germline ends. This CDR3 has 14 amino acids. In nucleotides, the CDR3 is TGTGCCAGCAGTTACGGGACTCGTTACAATGAGCAGTTCTTC. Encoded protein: CASSYGTRYNEQFF.

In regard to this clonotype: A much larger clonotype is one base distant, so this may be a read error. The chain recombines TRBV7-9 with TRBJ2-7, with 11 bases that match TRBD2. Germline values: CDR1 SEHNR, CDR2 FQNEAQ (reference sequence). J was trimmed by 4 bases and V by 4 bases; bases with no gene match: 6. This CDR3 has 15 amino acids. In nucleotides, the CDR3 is TGTGCCAGCAGCTCCAGACTAGCGGGAAGGTACGAGCAGTACTTC. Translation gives CASSSRLAGRYEQYF. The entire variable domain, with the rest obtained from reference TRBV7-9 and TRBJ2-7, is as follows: DTGVSQNPRHKITKRGQNVTFRCDPISEHNRLYWYRQTLGQGPEFLTYFQNEAQLEKSRLLSDRFSAERPKGSFSTLEIQRTEQGDSAMYLCASSSRLAGRYEQYFGPGTRLTVT.

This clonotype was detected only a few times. The CDR3 nucleotides read TGTGCCAGCAGCTTAGACCCCCTTTCAAATCAGCCCCAGCATTTT. Its protein is CASSLDPLSNQPQHF. The J gene is TRBJ1-5, the V gene TRBV11-3, with D unclear. V shed 0 bases and J shed 4 bases, with 10 bases lying between them. The CDR3 sequence is 15 residues long. Per the germline V gene, CDR1 is SGHNT and CDR2 is YENEEA.

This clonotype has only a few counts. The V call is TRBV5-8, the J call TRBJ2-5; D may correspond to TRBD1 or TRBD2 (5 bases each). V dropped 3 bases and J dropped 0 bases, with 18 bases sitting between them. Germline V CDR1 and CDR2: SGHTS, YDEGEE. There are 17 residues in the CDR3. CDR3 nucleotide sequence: TGTGCCAGCAGCTCGAGAGGGGCATACCGGTACCAAGAGACCCAGTACTTC. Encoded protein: CASSSRGAYRYQETQYF.

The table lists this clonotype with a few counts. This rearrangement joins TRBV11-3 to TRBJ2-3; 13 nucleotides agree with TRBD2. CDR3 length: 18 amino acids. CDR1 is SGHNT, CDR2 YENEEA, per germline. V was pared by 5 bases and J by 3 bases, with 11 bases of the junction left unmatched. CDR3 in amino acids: CASSTRTSGSPGTDTQYF. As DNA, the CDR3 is TGTGCCAGCAGCACTCGGACTAGCGGGAGCCCCGGGACAGATACGCAGTATTTT.

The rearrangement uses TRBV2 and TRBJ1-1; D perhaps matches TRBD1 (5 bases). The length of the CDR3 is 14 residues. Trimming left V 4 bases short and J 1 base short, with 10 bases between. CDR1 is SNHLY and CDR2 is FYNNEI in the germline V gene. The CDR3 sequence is CASSGRQSNTEAFF. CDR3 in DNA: TGTGCCAGCAGTGGAAGACAGTCGAACACTGAAGCTTTCTTT.

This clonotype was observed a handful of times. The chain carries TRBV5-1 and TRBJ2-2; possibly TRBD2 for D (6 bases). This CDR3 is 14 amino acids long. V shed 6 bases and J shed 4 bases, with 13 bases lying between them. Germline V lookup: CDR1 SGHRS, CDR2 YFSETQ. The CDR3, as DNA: TGCGCCAGCACGACGGGACTTCTCACCGGGGAGCTGTTTTTT. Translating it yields CASTTGLLTGELFF.

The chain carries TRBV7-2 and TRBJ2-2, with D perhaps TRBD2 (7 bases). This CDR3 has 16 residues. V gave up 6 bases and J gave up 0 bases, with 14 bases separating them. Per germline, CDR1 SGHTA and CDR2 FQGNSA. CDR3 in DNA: TGTGCCAGCAGACTGGCGGGGGCCTCGAACACCGGGGAGCTGTTTTTT. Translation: CASRLAGASNTGELFF.

The CDR3 sequence: CASSPWGGTGKMNTEAFF. The CDR3, as DNA: TGTGCCAGCAGCCCCTGGGGTGGGACAGGGAAAATGAACACTGAAGCTTTCTTT. The genes are TRBV25-1 and TRBJ1-1, with 9 bases identical to TRBD1. This CDR3 has 18 amino acids. Trimming removed 6 bases from V and 0 bases from J; junction bases left unmatched: 14. The germline CDR1 and CDR2 sequences are MGHDK and SYGVNS.

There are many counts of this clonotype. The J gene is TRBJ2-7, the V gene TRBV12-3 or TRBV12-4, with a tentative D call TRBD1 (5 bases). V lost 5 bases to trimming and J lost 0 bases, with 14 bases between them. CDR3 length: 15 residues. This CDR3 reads CASSAGAVLSYEQYF. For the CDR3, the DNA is TGTGCCAGCAGTGCTGGGGCGGTGCTCTCCTACGAGCAGTACTTC.

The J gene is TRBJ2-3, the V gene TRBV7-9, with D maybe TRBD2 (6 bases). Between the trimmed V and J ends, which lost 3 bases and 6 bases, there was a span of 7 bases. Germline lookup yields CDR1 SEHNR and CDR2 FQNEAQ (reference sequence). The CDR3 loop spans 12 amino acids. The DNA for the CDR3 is TGTGCCAGCAGCTTGGGACTGGATACGCAGTATTTT. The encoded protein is CASSLGLDTQYF.

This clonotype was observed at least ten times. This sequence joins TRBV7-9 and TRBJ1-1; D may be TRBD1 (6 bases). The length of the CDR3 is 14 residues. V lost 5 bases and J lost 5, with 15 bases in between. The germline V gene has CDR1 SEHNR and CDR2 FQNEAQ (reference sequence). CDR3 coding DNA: TGTGCCAGCAGCCCCGAGGGCAGGGGAACTGAAGCTTTCTTT. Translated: CASSPEGRGTEAFF.

As DNA, the CDR3 is TGTGCCAGCAGACGACTAGCGGGAGGAGAGACCCAGTACTTC. Its protein is CASRRLAGGETQYF. The J gene is TRBJ2-5, the V gene TRBV3-1; 13 bases align to TRBD2. This CDR3 has 14 amino acids. The germline V gene encodes CDR1 LGHDT and CDR2 YNNKEL (reference sequence). The junction had 2 bases not matched to a gene; V was cut back by 6 bases and J by 4 bases.

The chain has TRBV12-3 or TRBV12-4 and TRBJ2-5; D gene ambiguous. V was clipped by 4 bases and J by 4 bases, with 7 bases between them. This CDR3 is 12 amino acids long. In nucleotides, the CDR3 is TGTGCCAGCAGTTCTCTCATAGAGACCCAGTACTTC. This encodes CASSSLIETQYF.

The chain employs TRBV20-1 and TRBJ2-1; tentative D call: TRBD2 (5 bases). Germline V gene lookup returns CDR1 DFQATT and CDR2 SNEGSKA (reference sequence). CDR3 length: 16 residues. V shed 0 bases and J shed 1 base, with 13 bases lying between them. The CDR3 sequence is CSARERTPVSYNEQFF. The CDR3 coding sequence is TGCAGTGCTAGAGAAAGGACTCCAGTGTCCTACAATGAGCAGTTCTTC.